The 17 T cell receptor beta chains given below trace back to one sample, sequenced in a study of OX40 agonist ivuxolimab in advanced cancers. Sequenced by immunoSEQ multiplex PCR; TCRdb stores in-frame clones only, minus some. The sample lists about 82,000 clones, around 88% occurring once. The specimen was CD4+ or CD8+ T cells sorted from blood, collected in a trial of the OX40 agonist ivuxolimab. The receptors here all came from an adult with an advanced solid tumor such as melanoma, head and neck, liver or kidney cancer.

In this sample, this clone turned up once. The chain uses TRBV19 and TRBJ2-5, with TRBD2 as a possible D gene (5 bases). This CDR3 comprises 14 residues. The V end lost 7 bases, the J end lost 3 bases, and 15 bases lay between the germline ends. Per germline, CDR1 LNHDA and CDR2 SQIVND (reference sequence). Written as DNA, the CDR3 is TGTGCCAGTAACGACCGGGGTCCGAAAGAGACCCAGTACTTC. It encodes CASNDRGPKETQYF. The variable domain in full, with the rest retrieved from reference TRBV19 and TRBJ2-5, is DGGITQSPKYLFRKEGQNVTLSCEQNLNHDAMYWYRQDPGQGLRLIYYSQIVNDFQKGDIAEGYSVSREKKESFPLTVTSAQKNPTAFYLCASNDRGPKETQYFGPGTRLLVL.

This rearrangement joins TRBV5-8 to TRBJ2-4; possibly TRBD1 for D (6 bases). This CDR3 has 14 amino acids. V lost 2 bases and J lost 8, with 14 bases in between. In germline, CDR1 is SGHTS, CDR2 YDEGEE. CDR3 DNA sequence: TGTGCCAGCAGCTTTCGGGCAGGGGTCGACATTCAGTACTTC. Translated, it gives CASSFRAGVDIQYF.

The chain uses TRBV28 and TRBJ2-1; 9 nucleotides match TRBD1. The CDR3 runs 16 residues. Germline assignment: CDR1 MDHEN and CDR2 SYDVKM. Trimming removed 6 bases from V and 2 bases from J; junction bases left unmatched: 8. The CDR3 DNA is TGTGCCAGCAGCGGGACCGGGACAGGGCCCTACAATGAGCAGTTCTTC. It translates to CASSGTGTGPYNEQFF. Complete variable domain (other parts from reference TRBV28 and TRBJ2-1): DVKVTQSSRYLVKRTGEKVFLECVQDMDHENMFWYRQDPGLGLRLIYFSYDVKMKEKGDIPEGYSVSREKKERFSLILESASTNQTSMYLCASSGTGTGPYNEQFFGPGTRLTVL.

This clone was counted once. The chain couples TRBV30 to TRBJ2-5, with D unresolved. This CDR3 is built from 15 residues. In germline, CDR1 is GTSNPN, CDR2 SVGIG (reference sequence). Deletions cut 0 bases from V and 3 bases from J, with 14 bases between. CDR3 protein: CAWSVLKELEETQYF. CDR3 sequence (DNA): TGTGCCTGGAGTGTACTCAAAGAACTTGAAGAGACCCAGTACTTC.

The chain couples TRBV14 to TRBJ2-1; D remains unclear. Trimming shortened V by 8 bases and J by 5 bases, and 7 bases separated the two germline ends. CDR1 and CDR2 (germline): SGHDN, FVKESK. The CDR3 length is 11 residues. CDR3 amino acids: CASAWHNEQFF. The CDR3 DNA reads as TGTGCCAGCGCGTGGCACAATGAGCAGTTCTTC. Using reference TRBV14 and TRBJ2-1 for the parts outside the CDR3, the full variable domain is EAGVTQFPSHSVIEKGQTVTLRCDPISGHDNLYWYRRVMGKEIKFLLHFVKESKQDESGMPNNRFLAERTGGTYSTLKVQPAELEDSGVYFCASAWHNEQFFGPGTRLTVL.

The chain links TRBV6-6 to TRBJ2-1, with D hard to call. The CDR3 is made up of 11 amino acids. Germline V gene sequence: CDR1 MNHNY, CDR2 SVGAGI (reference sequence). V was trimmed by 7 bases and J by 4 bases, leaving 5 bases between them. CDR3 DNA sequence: TGTGCCAGCAAATTTTACAATGAGCAGTTCTTC. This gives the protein CASKFYNEQFF.

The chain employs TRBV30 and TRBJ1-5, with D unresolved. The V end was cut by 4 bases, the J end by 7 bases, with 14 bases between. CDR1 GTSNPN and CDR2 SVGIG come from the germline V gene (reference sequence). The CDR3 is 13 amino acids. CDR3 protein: CAWTGGGGQPQHF. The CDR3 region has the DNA TGTGCCTGGACCGGAGGAGGAGGGCAGCCCCAGCATTTT.

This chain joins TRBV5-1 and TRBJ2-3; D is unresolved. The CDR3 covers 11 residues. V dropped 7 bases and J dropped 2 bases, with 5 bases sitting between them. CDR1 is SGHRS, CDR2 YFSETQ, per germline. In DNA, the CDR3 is TGCGCCAGCGGCAACACAGATACGCAGTATTTT. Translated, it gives CASGNTDTQYF.

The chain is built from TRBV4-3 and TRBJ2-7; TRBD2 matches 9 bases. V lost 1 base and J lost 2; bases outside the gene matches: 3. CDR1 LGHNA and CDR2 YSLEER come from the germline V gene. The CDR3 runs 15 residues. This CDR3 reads CASSQGLAGTYEQYF. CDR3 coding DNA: TGCGCCAGCAGCCAAGGTCTAGCGGGAACCTACGAGCAGTACTTC.

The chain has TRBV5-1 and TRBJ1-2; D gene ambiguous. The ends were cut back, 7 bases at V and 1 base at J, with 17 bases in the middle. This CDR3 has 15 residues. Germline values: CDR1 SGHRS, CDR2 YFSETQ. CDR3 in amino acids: CASGPGPSVNYGYTF. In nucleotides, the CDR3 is TGCGCCAGCGGACCTGGACCGTCGGTTAACTATGGCTACACCTTC.

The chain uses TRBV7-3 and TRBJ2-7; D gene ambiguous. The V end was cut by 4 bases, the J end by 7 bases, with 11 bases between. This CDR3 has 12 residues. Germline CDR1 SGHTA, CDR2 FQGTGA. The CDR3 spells CASSSVTQEQYF. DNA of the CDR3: TGTGCCAGCAGCTCAGTTACTCAGGAGCAGTACTTC.

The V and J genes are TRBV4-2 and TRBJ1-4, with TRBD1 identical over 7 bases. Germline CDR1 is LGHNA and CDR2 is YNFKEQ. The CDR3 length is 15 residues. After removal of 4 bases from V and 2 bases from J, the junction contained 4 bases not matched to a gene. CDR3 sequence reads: CASSRSTGTNEKLFF. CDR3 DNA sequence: TGTGCCAGCAGCCGATCGACAGGGACTAATGAAAAACTGTTTTTT.

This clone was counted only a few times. DNA of the CDR3: TGTGCCTCTTCGCCCCGGGCAGTTGAAGCTTTCTTT. Translated: CASSPRAVEAFF. The chain combines TRBV30 with TRBJ1-1; D remains unclear. CDR3 size: 12 residues. The germline V gene encodes CDR1 GTSNPN and CDR2 SVGIG (reference sequence). V lost 7 bases, J lost 7 bases, and 16 bases lay in between.

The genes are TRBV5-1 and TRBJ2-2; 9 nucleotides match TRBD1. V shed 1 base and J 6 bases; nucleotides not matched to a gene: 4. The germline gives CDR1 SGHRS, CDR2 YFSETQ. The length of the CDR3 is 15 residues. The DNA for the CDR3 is TGCGCCAGCAGCTTGACAGGGGGCGTCGCCGGGGAGCTGTTTTTT. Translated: CASSLTGGVAGELFF.

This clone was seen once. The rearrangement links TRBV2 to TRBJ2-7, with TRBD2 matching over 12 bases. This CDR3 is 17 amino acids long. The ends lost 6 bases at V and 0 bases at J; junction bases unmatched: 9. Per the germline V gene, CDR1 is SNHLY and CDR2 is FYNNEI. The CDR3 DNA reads TGTGCCAGCAGAGGGGACGGACTAGCGGGGAACTCCTACGAGCAGTACTTC. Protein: CASRGDGLAGNSYEQYF.

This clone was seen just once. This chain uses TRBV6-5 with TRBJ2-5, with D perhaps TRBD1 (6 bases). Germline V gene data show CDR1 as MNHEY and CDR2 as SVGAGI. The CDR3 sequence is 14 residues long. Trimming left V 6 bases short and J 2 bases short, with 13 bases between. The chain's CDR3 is CASSLGQPQETQYF. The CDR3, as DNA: TGTGCCAGCAGCTTAGGACAGCCTCAAGAGACCCAGTACTTC.

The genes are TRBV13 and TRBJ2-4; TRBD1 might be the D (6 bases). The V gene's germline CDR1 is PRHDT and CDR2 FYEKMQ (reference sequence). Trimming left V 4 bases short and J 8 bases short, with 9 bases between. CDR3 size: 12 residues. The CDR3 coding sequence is TGTGCCAGCAGCTGGAACAGGGACATTCAGTACTTC. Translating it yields CASSWNRDIQYF.